This T cell receptor beta chain comes out of a study of T cell responses to AZD1222 COVID-19 vaccine. TCRdb's copy holds only in-frame clones and misses some; the assay was immunoSEQ multiplex PCR. The profile shows some 73,000 clones, roughly 87% of them singletons. Germline values: CDR1 MNHEY, CDR2 SMNVEV (reference sequence). Trimming pared 5 bases from V and 3 bases from J, leaving 11 bases between. The CDR3 spans 13 residues. Sample: peripheral blood, taken 28 days after the second AZD1222 dose. The chain employs TRBV27 and TRBJ2-7, with D perhaps TRBD1 (6 bases). The TCR comes from an adult who received the AZD1222 COVID-19 vaccine. The CDR3 loop reads CASSQGTFYEQYF. Here the CDR3 DNA reads TGTGCCAGCAGTCAAGGGACATTCTACGAGCAGTACTTC.